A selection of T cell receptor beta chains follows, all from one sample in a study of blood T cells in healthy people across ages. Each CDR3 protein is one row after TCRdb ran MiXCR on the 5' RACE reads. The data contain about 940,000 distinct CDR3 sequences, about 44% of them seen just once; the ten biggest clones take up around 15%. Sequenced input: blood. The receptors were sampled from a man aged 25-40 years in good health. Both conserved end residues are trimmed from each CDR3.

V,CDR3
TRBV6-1,ASSEWAGSSTDTQY
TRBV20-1,SARDPTSAAYEQY
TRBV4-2,ASSLDLAGSYNEQF
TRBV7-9,ASSPRDGYNYGYT
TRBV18,ASSDRSDQPQH
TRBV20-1,SAERQGREKLF
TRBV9,ASSVGDRQNTEAF
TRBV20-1,SARVRGGHETQY
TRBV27,ASTGQFTDTQY
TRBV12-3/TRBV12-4,ASSGTGAEKLF
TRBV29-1,SVEMGGTTYEQY
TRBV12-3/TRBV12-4,ASSLGLAGSWELF
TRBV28,ASSLRGLIDTQY
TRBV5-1,ASSLGAQETQY
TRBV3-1,ASTVTGDGGELF
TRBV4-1,ASSHGDRLNQPQH
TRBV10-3,AIGASGGKETQY
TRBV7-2,ASSISSSGGPYEQY
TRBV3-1,ASSQDLGQDEQY
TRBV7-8,ASSSRLLTTVSYEQY
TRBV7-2,ASSLLLAGLYNEQF
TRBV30,AWATQRGEAF
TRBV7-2,ASSLAQGGGLYGYT
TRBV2,ASRPGTSGGPVDTQY
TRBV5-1,ASSPSGQGQNIQY
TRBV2,AIVKLRGSNEQF
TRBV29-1,SVERDRAETQY
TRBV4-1,ASSQPWTEMNTEAF
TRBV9,ASSPDTDTQY
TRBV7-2,ASSLYLLTSGGTGELF
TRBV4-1,ASSQEGRGFYEQY
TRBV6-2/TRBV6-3,ASSYSGRGANEQF
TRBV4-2,AGSQDRTSGGGTQY
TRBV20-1,SARDADLYNEQF
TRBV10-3,AIAQGGQGADTQY
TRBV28,ASSLLGPVREAF
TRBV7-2,ASSLAGTGGRETQY
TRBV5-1,ATSKGSFSDEQY
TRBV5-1,ASSWSRDSPTNEKLF
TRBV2,ASSDIGSKTDTQY
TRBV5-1,ASSFQETQY
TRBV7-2,ASSSSRGGYEQY
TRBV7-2,ASSSRGTGDYEQY
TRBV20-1,SARDRQGGTGELF
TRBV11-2,ASSLSLPDTQY